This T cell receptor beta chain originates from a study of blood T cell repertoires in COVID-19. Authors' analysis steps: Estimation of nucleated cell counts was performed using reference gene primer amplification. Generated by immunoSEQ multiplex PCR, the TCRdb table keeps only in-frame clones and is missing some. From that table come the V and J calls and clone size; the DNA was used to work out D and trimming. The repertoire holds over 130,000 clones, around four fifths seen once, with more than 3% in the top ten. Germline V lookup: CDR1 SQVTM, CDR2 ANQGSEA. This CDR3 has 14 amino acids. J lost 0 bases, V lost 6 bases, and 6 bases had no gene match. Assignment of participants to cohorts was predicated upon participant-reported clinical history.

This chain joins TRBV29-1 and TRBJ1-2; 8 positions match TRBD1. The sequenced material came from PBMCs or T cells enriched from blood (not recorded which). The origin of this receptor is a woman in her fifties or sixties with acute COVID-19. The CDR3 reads CSVDRGQANYGYTF. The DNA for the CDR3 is TGCAGCGTCGACAGGGGCCAAGCTAACTATGGCTACACCTTC.